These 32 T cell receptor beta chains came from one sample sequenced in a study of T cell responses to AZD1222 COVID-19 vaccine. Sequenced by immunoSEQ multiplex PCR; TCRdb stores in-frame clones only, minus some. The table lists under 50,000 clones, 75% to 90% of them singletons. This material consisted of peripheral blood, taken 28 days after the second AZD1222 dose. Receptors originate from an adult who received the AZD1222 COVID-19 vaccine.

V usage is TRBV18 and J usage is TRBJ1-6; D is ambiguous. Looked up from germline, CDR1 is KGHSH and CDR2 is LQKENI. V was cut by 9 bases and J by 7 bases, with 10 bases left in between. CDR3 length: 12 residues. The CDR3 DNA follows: TGTGCCAGTTCTACGGGGAATTCACCCCTCCACTTT. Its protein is CASSTGNSPLHF.

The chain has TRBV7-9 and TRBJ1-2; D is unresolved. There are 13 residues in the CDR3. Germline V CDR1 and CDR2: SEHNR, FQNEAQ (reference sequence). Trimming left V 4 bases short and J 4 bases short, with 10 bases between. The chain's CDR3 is CASSSNEIYGYTF. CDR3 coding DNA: TGTGCCAGCAGCTCTAATGAGATCTATGGCTACACCTTC.

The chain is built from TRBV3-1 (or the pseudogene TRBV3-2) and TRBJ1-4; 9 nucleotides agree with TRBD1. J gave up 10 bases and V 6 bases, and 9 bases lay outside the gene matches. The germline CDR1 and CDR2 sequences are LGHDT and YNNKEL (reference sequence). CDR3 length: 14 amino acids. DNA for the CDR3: TGTGCCAGCAGTCTAGGACAGGGGATGGGAAAACTGTTTTTT. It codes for CASSLGQGMGKLFF.

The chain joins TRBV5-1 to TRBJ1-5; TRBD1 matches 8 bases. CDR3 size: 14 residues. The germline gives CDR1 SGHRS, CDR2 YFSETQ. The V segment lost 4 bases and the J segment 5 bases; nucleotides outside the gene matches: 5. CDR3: CASSEQGADQPQHF. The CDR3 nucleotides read TGCGCCAGCAGCGAGCAGGGGGCGGATCAGCCCCAGCATTTT.

The CDR3 is CASSPSSSYEQYF. DNA of the CDR3: TGTGCCAGCAGCCCCTCTAGCTCCTACGAGCAGTACTTC. V gene TRBV3-1 (or the pseudogene TRBV3-2) combines with J gene TRBJ2-7; D is unclear. The CDR3 contains 13 residues. Germline CDR1 and CDR2: LGHDT and YNNKEL (reference sequence). V dropped 4 bases and J dropped 0 bases, with 7 bases sitting between them.

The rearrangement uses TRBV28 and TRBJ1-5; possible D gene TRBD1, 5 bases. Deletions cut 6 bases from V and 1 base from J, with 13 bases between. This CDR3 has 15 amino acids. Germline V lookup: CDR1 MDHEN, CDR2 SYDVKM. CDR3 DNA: TGTGCCAGCAGGCCCTCAGGGTTGAGCAATCAGCCCCAGCATTTT. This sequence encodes CASRPSGLSNQPQHF.

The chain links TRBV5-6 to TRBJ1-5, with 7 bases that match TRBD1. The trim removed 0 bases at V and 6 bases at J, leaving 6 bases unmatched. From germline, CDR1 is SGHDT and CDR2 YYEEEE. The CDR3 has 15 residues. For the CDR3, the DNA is TGTGCCAGCAGCTTGGGGGGGACAGTTCTTCAGCCCCAGCATTTT. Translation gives CASSLGGTVLQPQHF.

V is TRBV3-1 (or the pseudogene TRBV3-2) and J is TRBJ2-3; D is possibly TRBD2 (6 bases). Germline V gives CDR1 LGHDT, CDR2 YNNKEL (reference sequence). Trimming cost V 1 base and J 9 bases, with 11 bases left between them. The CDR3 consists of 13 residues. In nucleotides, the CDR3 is TGTGCCAGCAGCCAAGCGGGAGAGGGGACGCAGTATTTT. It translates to CASSQAGEGTQYF.

The CDR3, as DNA: TGTGCCAGCAGTGTAACCCCATACGGGGGCTACACCGGGGAGCTGTTTTTT. Encoded protein: CASSVTPYGGYTGELFF. The chain links TRBV6-4 to TRBJ2-2; D tentatively reads TRBD1 or TRBD2 (6 bases each). CDR1 and CDR2 (germline): MRHNA, SNTAGT. CDR3 size: 17 residues. The ends were cut back, 4 bases at V and 3 bases at J, with 18 bases in the middle.

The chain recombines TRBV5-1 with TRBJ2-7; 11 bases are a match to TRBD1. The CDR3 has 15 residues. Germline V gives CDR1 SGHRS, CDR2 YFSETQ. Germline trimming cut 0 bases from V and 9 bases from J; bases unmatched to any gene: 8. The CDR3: CASSLGTGGDAGQYF. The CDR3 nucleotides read TGCGCCAGCAGCTTGGGGACAGGGGGCGATGCCGGGCAGTACTTC.

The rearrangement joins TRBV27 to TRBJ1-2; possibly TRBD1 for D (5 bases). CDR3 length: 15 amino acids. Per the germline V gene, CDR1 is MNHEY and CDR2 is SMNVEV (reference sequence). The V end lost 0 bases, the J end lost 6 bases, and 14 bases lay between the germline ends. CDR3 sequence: CASSLSWQGGDGYTF. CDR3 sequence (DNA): TGTGCCAGCAGTTTATCGTGGCAGGGAGGCGATGGCTACACCTTC.

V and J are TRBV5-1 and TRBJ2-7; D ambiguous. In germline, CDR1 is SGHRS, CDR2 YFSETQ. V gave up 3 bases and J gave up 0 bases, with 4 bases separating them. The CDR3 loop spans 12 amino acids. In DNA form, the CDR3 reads TGCGCCAGCAGCTCAGGCTCCTACGAGCAGTACTTC. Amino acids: CASSSGSYEQYF. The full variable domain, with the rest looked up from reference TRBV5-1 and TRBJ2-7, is KAGVTQTPRYLIKTRGQQVTLSCSPISGHRSVSWYQQTPGQGLQFLFEYFSETQRNKGNFPGRFSGRQFSNSRSEMNVSTLELGDSALYLCASSSGSYEQYFGPGTRLTVT.

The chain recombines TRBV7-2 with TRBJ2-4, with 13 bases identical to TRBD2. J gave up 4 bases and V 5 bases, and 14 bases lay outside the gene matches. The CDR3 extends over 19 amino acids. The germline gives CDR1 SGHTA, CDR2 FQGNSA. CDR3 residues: CASSQRPLLAGGLKNIQYF. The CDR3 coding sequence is TGTGCCAGCAGCCAGAGACCTTTACTAGCGGGAGGGTTAAAAAACATTCAGTACTTC.

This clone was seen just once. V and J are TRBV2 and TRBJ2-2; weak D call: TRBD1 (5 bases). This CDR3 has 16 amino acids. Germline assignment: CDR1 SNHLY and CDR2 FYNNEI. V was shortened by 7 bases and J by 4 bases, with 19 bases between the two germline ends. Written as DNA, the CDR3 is TGTGCCAGCATGAGTGGGTGGGGCGAGAGCACCGGGGAGCTGTTTTTT. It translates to CASMSGWGESTGELFF.

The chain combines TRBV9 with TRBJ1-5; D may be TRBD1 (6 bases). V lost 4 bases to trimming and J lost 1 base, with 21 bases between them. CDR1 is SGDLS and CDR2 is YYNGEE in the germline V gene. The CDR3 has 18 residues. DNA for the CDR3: TGTGCCAGCAGCCCCGCCGGGGGCGCTTCGAGGAGCAATCAGCCCCAGCATTTT. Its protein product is CASSPAGGASRSNQPQHF.

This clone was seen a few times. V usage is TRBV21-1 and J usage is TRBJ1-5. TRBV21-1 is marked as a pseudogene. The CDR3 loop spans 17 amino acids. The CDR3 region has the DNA TGTGCCAGCAGCAAAAGGGAAGAGGGGTATAGCAATCAGCCCCAGCATTTT. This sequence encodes CASSKREEGYSNQPQHF.

The DNA for the CDR3 is TGTGCCAGCAGTTACTCGGGTCGGGGCAATCAGCCCCAGCATTTT. It is translated as CASSYSGRGNQPQHF. The J gene is TRBJ1-5, the V gene TRBV6-5, with D unresolved. The germline CDR1 and CDR2 sequences are MNHEY and SVGAGI. Trimming pared 0 bases from V and 2 bases from J, leaving 8 bases between. The CDR3 contains 15 residues.

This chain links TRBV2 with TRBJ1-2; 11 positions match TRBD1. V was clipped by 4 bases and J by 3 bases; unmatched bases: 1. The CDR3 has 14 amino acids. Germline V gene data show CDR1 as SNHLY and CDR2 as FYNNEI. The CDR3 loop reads CASSGGQGDYGYTF. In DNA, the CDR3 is TGTGCCAGCAGTGGGGGACAGGGGGACTATGGCTACACCTTC.

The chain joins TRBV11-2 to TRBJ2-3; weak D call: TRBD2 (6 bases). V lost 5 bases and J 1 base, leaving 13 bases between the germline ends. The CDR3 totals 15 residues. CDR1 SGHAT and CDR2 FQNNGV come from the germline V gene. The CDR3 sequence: CASSGGGLGTDTQYF. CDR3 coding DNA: TGTGCCAGCAGCGGGGGAGGTCTAGGCACAGATACGCAGTATTTT. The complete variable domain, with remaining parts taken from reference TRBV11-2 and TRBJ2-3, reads EAGVAQSPRYKIIEKRQSVAFWCNPISGHATLYWYQQILGQGPKLLIQFQNNGVVDDSQLPKDRFSAERLKGVDSTLKIQPAKLEDSAVYLCASSGGGLGTDTQYFGPGTRLTVL.

The CDR3 spells CASSQEAGAARNTEAFF. For the CDR3, the DNA is TGTGCCAGCAGCCAAGAGGCAGGGGCCGCAAGGAACACTGAAGCTTTCTTT. The chain couples TRBV3-1 (or the pseudogene TRBV3-2) to TRBJ1-1, with a tentative D call TRBD1 (6 bases). The germline V and J ends were trimmed by 0 bases and 1 base, with 15 bases remaining between them. The V gene's germline CDR1 is LGHDT and CDR2 YNNKEL (reference sequence). This CDR3 is 17 amino acids long.

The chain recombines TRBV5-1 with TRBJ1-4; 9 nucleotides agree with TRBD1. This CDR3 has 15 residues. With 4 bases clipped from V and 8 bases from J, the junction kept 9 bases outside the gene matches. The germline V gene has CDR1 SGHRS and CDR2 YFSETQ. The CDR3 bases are TGCGCCAGCAGCCTATTACAGGGGGCAAGCGAAAAACTGTTTTTT. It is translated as CASSLLQGASEKLFF.

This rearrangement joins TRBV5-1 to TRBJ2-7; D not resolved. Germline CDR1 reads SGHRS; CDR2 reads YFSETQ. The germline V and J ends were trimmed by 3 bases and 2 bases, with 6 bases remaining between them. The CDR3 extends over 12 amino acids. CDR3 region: CASSSLAYEQYF. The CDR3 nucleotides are TGCGCCAGCAGCTCTCTCGCCTACGAGCAGTACTTC.

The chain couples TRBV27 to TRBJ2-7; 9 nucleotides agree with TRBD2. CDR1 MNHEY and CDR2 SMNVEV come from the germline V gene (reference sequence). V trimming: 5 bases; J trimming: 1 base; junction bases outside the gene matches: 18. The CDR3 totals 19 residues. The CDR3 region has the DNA TGTGCCAGCAGTCCACGCAATCCGGCTAGCGGGAAAAAATCCTACGAGCAGTACTTC. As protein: CASSPRNPASGKKSYEQYF.

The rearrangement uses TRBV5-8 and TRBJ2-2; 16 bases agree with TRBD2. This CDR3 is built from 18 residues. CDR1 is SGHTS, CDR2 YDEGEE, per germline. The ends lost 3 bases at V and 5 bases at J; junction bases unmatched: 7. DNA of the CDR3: TGTGCCAGCAGCTCGTCTATGGGACTAGCGGGGGGGACCGGGGAGCTGTTTTTT. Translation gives CASSSSMGLAGGTGELFF.

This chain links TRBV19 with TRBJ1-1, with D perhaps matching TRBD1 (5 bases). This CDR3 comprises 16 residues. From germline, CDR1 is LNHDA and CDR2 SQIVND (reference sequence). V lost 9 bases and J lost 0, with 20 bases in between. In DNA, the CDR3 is TGTGCCAGCGGAGACCTTTGGACATCCATGAACACTGAAGCTTTCTTT. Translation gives CASGDLWTSMNTEAFF.

The CDR3 DNA sequence: TGCAGCGCCTTGACAGGGATGAATGAAAAACTGTTTTTT. Residues: CSALTGMNEKLFF. The rearrangement uses TRBV29-1 and TRBJ1-4, with 7 bases matching TRBD1. Germline V gene data show CDR1 as SQVTM and CDR2 as ANQGSEA. With V trimmed by 7 bases and J by 5 bases, 7 bases remained unmatched. The CDR3 spans 13 residues.

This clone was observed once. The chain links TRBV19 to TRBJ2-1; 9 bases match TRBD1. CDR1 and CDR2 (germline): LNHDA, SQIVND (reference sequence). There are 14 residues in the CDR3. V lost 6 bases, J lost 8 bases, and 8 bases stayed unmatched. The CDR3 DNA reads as TGTGCCAGTAGCGACAGGGGGTGGGTCGATGAGCAGTTCTTC. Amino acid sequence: CASSDRGWVDEQFF.

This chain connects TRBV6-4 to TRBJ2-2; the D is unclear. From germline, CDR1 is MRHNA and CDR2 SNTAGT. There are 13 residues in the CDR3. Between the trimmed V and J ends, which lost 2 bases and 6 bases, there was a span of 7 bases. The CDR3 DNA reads TGTGCCAGCAGTGACCAAAGGGCCGGGGAGCTGTTTTTT. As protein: CASSDQRAGELFF.

The CDR3 DNA reads TGTGCCAGCAGCCCCCAGGAGAACACTGAAGCTTTCTTT. This encodes CASSPQENTEAFF. The chain uses TRBV2 and TRBJ1-1, with D unclear. Germline CDR1 is SNHLY and CDR2 is FYNNEI. The V gene lost 6 bases and the J gene lost 1 base, with 9 bases spanning the gap. CDR3 length: 13 residues.

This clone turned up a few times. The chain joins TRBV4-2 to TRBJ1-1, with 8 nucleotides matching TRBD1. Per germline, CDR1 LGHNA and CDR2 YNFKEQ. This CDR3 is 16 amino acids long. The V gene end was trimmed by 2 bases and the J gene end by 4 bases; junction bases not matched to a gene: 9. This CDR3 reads CASSQNSGQGGTEAFF. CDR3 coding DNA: TGTGCCAGCAGCCAAAATTCCGGACAGGGTGGCACTGAAGCTTTCTTT.

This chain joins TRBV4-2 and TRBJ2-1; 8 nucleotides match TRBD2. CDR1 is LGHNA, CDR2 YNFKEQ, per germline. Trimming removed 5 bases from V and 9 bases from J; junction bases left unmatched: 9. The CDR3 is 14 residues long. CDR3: CASSEAGVRSEQFF. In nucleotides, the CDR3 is TGTGCCAGCAGCGAAGCGGGAGTCCGTAGTGAGCAGTTCTTC.

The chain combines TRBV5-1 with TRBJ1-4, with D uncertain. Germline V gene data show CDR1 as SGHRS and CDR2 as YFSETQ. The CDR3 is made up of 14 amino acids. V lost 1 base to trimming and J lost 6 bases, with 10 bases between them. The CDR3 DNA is TGCGCCAGCAGCTTGTCCAGTGCCGATGAAAAACTGTTTTTT. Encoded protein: CASSLSSADEKLFF.